This paragraph covers one TCR beta chain sequence. This record belongs to a study of a mutant IDH1 vaccine in newly diagnosed glioma. The method was immunoSEQ multiplex PCR; TCRdb's version includes in-frame clones alone and lacks a portion of them. The sample has about 46,000 clones; approximately 80% are singletons. Germline lookup yields CDR1 GTSNPN and CDR2 SVGIG (reference sequence). Trimming took 0 bases from V and 2 from J, leaving 8 bases between them. The CDR3 loop spans 13 amino acids. Noted time point: baseline, week 1 (first vaccination visit). Treatment meaning: pre-vaccination baseline after standard-of-care therapy.

The source is a woman aged 40 to 50 with glioma. Material: PBMCs, obtained from a glioma patient treated with radiotherapy, temozolomide or both. The V and J genes are TRBV30 and TRBJ2-7; D gene uncertain. The CDR3: CAWSVGLAYEQYF. DNA of the CDR3: TGTGCCTGGAGTGTAGGCCTGGCCTACGAGCAGTACTTC.